This is a list of T cell receptor beta chains from one sample in a study of blood T cell repertoires in COVID-19. Clones were read by immunoSEQ multiplex PCR, and TCRdb kept only the in-frame ones, dropping some. The sample consists of 250,000 to 350,000 clones, around 90% of them appearing once. Sequencing was done on a sample of PBMCs or T cells enriched from blood (not recorded which). Receptors originate from a woman aged 60-70 years in a cohort exposed to, infected with or recovered from COVID-19 (not recorded which). CDR3s include the opening cysteine and the closing phenylalanine or tryptophan. Fields, in order: V gene, J gene, D gene, clone size, CDR3 DNA, CDR3 protein. A D gene is named only where the DNA matches it firmly. Rows may omit the clone size; those that give it use once, few, many or a size class.

v_gene: TRBV27; j_gene: TRBJ2-6; d_gene: NA; abundance: NA; CDR3nt: TGTGCCAGCAGTAGACCGCCAGGGACTGGGGCCAACGTCCTGACTTTC; CDR3aa: CASSRPPGTGANVLTF
v_gene: TRBV6-1; j_gene: TRBJ1-1; d_gene: TRBD1; abundance: once; CDR3nt: TGTGCCAGCAGTGAGAGACAGGGGACTGAAGCTTTCTTT; CDR3aa: CASSERQGTEAFF
v_gene: TRBV9; j_gene: TRBJ2-1; d_gene: NA; abundance: NA; CDR3nt: TGTGCCAGCAGCGTAGACTTACGAAACAATGAGCAGTTCTTC; CDR3aa: CASSVDLRNNEQFF
v_gene: TRBV2; j_gene: TRBJ2-5; d_gene: NA; abundance: NA; CDR3nt: TGTGCCAGCAGTGAAGGGGGGGTACAAGAGACCCAGTACTTC; CDR3aa: CASSEGGVQETQYF
v_gene: TRBV27; j_gene: TRBJ1-2; d_gene: NA; abundance: once; CDR3nt: TGTGCCAGCAGTCCGAAATTACTGATGGTGTCATATGGCTACACCTTC; CDR3aa: CASSPKLLMVSYGYTF
v_gene: TRBV9; j_gene: TRBJ2-7; d_gene: NA; abundance: once; CDR3nt: TGTGCCAGCAGCGTAGGAGGGGGAACCTACGAGCAGTACTTC; CDR3aa: CASSVGGGTYEQYF
v_gene: TRBV4-2; j_gene: TRBJ2-5; d_gene: TRBD2; abundance: NA; CDR3nt: TGTGCCAGCAGCCAAGAGCTAGCGGGAGGCCCCCAAGAGACCCAGTACTTC; CDR3aa: CASSQELAGGPQETQYF
v_gene: TRBV28; j_gene: TRBJ2-2; d_gene: TRBD2; abundance: NA; CDR3nt: TGTGCCAGCAAAAATACCGGGACTAGTGCCGGGGAGCTGTTTTTT; CDR3aa: CASKNTGTSAGELFF
v_gene: TRBV18; j_gene: TRBJ1-2; d_gene: NA; abundance: NA; CDR3nt: TGTGCCAGCTCACCAATCGGGGGAGCTGGCTTAAACTATGGCTACACCTTC; CDR3aa: CASSPIGGAGLNYGYTF
v_gene: TRBV7-2; j_gene: TRBJ2-1; d_gene: NA; abundance: NA; CDR3nt: TGTGCCAGCAGCTTAGACTCCACAGGGAATGAGCAGTTCTTC; CDR3aa: CASSLDSTGNEQFF
v_gene: TRBV11-2; j_gene: TRBJ1-3; d_gene: TRBD1; abundance: NA; CDR3nt: TGTGCCAGCAGCTTAGGACAGGGGTCTGGAAACACCATATATTTT; CDR3aa: CASSLGQGSGNTIYF
v_gene: TRBV3-1/TRBV3-2; j_gene: TRBJ1-2; d_gene: NA; abundance: NA; CDR3nt: TGTGCCAGCAGCCAAGATGAAGGGGCGCGCGGCTACACCTTC; CDR3aa: CASSQDEGARGYTF
v_gene: TRBV19; j_gene: TRBJ2-3; d_gene: TRBD2; abundance: NA; CDR3nt: TGTGCCAGTAGTGCCTCTAGCGGGGCGTTCACAGATACGCAGTATTTT; CDR3aa: CASSASSGAFTDTQYF
v_gene: TRBV4-1; j_gene: TRBJ1-4; d_gene: TRBD1; abundance: NA; CDR3nt: TGCGCCAGCAGCCAAGATGACAGGGAGCTTGAAAAACTGTTTTTT; CDR3aa: CASSQDDRELEKLFF
v_gene: TRBV6-5; j_gene: TRBJ2-1; d_gene: TRBD2; abundance: few; CDR3nt: TGTGCCAGCAGTAAACTAGCGGGAGGGATCAATGAGCAGTTCTTC; CDR3aa: CASSKLAGGINEQFF
v_gene: TRBV15; j_gene: TRBJ2-2; d_gene: TRBD2; abundance: NA; CDR3nt: TGTGCCACCAGCATGACTAGCGGGAGTGGGGGCGGGGAGCTGTTTTTT; CDR3aa: CATSMTSGSGGGELFF
v_gene: TRBV18; j_gene: TRBJ1-6; d_gene: NA; abundance: NA; CDR3nt: TGTGCCAGCTCACCGGGAGCGGAGAGGTGGCCCCTCCACTTT; CDR3aa: CASSPGAERWPLHF
v_gene: TRBV20-1; j_gene: TRBJ2-7; d_gene: NA; abundance: once; CDR3nt: TGCAGTGCTAGTATAGCCGCGAACTCCTACGAGCAGTACTTC; CDR3aa: CSASIAANSYEQYF
v_gene: TRBV5-1; j_gene: TRBJ1-2; d_gene: NA; abundance: NA; CDR3nt: TGCGCCAGCAGCCCTACCCCAGGGTTGGACTATGGCTACACCTTC; CDR3aa: CASSPTPGLDYGYTF
v_gene: TRBV18; j_gene: TRBJ2-2; d_gene: NA; abundance: NA; CDR3nt: TGTGCCAGCTCACAGTTAGCTGCGAACACCGGGGAGCTGTTTTTT; CDR3aa: CASSQLAANTGELFF
v_gene: TRBV2; j_gene: TRBJ1-4; d_gene: NA; abundance: NA; CDR3nt: TGTGCCAGCAGTGGGGGCAGGGGCAATGAAAAACTGTTTTTT; CDR3aa: CASSGGRGNEKLFF
v_gene: TRBV28; j_gene: TRBJ1-6; d_gene: NA; abundance: NA; CDR3nt: TGTGCCAGCGATAGGACAGATAATTCACCCCTCCACTTT; CDR3aa: CASDRTDNSPLHF
v_gene: TRBV25-1; j_gene: TRBJ1-1; d_gene: TRBD1; abundance: NA; CDR3nt: TGTGCCAGCAGTGCCCTGGACAGGGCGAACACTGAAGCTTTCTTT; CDR3aa: CASSALDRANTEAFF
v_gene: TRBV29-1; j_gene: TRBJ1-2; d_gene: NA; abundance: NA; CDR3nt: TGCAGCGTTCAACAGGACAACTATGGCTACACCTTC; CDR3aa: CSVQQDNYGYTF
v_gene: TRBV2; j_gene: TRBJ1-2; d_gene: TRBD1; abundance: few; CDR3nt: TGTGCCGGCAGACAGGGGGGAGGGTATGGCTACACCTTC; CDR3aa: CAGRQGGGYGYTF
v_gene: TRBV10-3; j_gene: TRBJ2-1; d_gene: TRBD2; abundance: NA; CDR3nt: TGTGCCATCAGTGAGTCCTTTGGGACTAGCGGACACAATGAGCAGTTCTTC; CDR3aa: CAISESFGTSGHNEQFF
v_gene: TRBV20-1; j_gene: TRBJ1-1; d_gene: NA; abundance: NA; CDR3nt: TGCAGTGCTCACCGGGGAGAACGAGCTTTCTTT; CDR3aa: CSAHRGERAFF
v_gene: TRBV7-9; j_gene: TRBJ2-2; d_gene: NA; abundance: NA; CDR3nt: TGTGCCAGCAGCTTAGGGCAGGGGAGCGGGGCCACCGGGGAGCTGTTTTTT; CDR3aa: CASSLGQGSGATGELFF
v_gene: TRBV4-2; j_gene: TRBJ2-3; d_gene: NA; abundance: NA; CDR3nt: TGTGCCAGCAGCCACGGGAGACCCGATCCGCAGTATTTT; CDR3aa: CASSHGRPDPQYF
v_gene: TRBV15; j_gene: TRBJ2-3; d_gene: TRBD2; abundance: NA; CDR3nt: TGTGCCACCAGCAGGGGCCCCGGACTAGATTGGACAGATACGCAGTATTTT; CDR3aa: CATSRGPGLDWTDTQYF
v_gene: TRBV24-1; j_gene: TRBJ1-2; d_gene: TRBD1; abundance: once; CDR3nt: TGTGCCACCAGTGACCGGGACAGGGAGAACGGCTACACCTTC; CDR3aa: CATSDRDRENGYTF
v_gene: TRBV9; j_gene: TRBJ2-3; d_gene: TRBD2; abundance: NA; CDR3nt: TGTGCCAGCAGCGTAGGACTAGCGGGAGAAGCAGATACGCAGTATTTT; CDR3aa: CASSVGLAGEADTQYF
v_gene: TRBV7-9; j_gene: TRBJ1-2; d_gene: NA; abundance: few; CDR3nt: TGTGCCAGCAGCTTAATGTTAGACAGGAAGTCTGGCTACACCTTC; CDR3aa: CASSLMLDRKSGYTF
v_gene: TRBV7-2; j_gene: TRBJ2-1; d_gene: NA; abundance: NA; CDR3nt: TGTGCCAGCAGCCGCCCAGGATCCAACAATGAGCAGTTCTTC; CDR3aa: CASSRPGSNNEQFF
v_gene: TRBV19; j_gene: TRBJ2-1; d_gene: TRBD2; abundance: once; CDR3nt: TGTGCCAGTAGTATAACCACTAGCGGGAGGGCCAATGAGCAGTTCTTC; CDR3aa: CASSITTSGRANEQFF
v_gene: TRBV30; j_gene: TRBJ2-1; d_gene: NA; abundance: NA; CDR3nt: TGTGCCTGGAGTAACGGGGATGAGCAGTTCTTC; CDR3aa: CAWSNGDEQFF
v_gene: TRBV7-2; j_gene: TRBJ1-5; d_gene: NA; abundance: NA; CDR3nt: TGTGCCAGCAGCTTAAGTCAGGGTGAGAATCAGCCCCAGCATTTT; CDR3aa: CASSLSQGENQPQHF
v_gene: TRBV7-2; j_gene: TRBJ2-7; d_gene: NA; abundance: NA; CDR3nt: TGTGCCAGCAGCCCTTCCCGGGCCTACGAGCAGTACTTC; CDR3aa: CASSPSRAYEQYF
v_gene: TRBV7-8; j_gene: TRBJ1-5; d_gene: TRBD1; abundance: NA; CDR3nt: TGTGCCAGCAGCCTACAAGGGACAGGCAATCAGCCCCAGCATTTT; CDR3aa: CASSLQGTGNQPQHF
v_gene: TRBV12-3/TRBV12-4; j_gene: TRBJ2-7; d_gene: NA; abundance: NA; CDR3nt: TGTGCCAGCAGTCGGGACACCTCCTACGAGCAGTACTTC; CDR3aa: CASSRDTSYEQYF